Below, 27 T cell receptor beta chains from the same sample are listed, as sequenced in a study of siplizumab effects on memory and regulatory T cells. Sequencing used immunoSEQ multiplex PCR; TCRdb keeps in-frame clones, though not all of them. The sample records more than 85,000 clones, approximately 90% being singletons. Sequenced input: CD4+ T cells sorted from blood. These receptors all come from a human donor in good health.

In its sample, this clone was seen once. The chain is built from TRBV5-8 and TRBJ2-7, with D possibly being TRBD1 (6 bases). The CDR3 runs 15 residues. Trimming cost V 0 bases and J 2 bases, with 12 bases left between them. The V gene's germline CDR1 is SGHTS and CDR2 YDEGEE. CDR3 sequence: CASSLEGGVTYEQYF. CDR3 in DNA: TGTGCCAGCAGCTTGGAAGGGGGAGTAACCTACGAGCAGTACTTC. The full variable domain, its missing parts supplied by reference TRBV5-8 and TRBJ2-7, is EAGVTQSPTHLIKTRGQQATLRCSPISGHTSVYWYQQALGLGLQFLLWYDEGEERNRGNFPPRFSGRQFPNYSSELNVNALELEDSALYLCASSLEGGVTYEQYFGPGTRLTVT.

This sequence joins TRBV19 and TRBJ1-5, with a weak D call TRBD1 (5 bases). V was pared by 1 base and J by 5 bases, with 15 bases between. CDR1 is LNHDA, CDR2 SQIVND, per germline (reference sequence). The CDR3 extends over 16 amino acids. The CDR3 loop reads CASSIGGGSGHQPQHF. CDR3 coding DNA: TGTGCCAGTAGTATAGGGGGGGGTTCGGGGCATCAGCCCCAGCATTTT.

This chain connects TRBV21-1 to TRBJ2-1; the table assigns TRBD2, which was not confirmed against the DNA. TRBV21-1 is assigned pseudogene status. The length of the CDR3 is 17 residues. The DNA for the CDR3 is TGTGCCAGCAGCAAATATCAGGGACTCTCCTCTCGCAATGAGCAGTTCTTC. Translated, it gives CASSKYQGLSSRNEQFF.

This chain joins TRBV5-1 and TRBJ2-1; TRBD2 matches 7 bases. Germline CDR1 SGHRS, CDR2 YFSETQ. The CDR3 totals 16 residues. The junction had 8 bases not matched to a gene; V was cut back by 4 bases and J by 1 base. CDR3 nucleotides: TGCGCCAGCAGCCTAGGGACTATAGGTTCCTACAATGAGCAGTTCTTC. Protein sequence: CASSLGTIGSYNEQFF.

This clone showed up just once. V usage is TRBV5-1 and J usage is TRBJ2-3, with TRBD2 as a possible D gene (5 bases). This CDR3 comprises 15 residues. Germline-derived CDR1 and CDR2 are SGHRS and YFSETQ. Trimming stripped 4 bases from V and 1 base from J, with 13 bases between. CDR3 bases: TGCGCCAGCAGCGCGCTACTAGGGCGCACAGATACGCAGTATTTT. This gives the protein CASSALLGRTDTQYF.

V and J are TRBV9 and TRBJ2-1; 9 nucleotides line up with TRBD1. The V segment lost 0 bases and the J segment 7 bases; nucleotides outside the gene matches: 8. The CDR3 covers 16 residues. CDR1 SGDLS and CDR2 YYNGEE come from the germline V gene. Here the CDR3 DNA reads TGTGCCAGCAGCGTAGCTGACACAGGGGGCAGGAATGAGCAGTTCTTC. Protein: CASSVADTGGRNEQFF.

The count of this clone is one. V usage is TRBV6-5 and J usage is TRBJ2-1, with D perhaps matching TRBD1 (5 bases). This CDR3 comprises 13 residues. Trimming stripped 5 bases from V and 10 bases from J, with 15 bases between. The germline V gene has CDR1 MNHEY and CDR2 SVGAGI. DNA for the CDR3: TGTGCCAGCAGTAAGGGCAGGGAAGGGGAGCAGTTCTTC. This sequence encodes CASSKGREGEQFF.

In DNA, the CDR3 is TGCGCCAGCAGTGAGTCGAACAGGGGAGGGCAGTACTTC. It specifies CASSESNRGGQYF. The chain links TRBV10-1 to TRBJ2-7; maybe TRBD1 (7 bases). CDR3 length equals 13 residues. Trimming cost V 0 bases and J 9 bases, with 12 bases left between them. Germline assignment: CDR1 WNHNN and CDR2 SYGVQD (reference sequence).

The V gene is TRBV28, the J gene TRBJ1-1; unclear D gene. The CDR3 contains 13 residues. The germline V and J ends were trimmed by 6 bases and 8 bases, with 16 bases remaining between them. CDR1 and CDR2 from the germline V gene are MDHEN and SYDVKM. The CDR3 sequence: CASRERTLPEAFF. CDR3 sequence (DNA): TGTGCCAGCAGAGAGAGAACCCTGCCGGAAGCTTTCTTT. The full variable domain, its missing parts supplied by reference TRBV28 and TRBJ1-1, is DVKVTQSSRYLVKRTGEKVFLECVQDMDHENMFWYRQDPGLGLRLIYFSYDVKMKEKGDIPEGYSVSREKKERFSLILESASTNQTSMYLCASRERTLPEAFFGQGTRLTVV.

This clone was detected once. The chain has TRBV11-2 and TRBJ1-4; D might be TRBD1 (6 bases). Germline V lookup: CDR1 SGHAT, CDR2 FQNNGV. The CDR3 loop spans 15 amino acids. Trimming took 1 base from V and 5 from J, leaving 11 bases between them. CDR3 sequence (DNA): TGTGCCAGCAGCTTAGTGACAGGTGGAAATGAAAAACTGTTTTTT. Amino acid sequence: CASSLVTGGNEKLFF.

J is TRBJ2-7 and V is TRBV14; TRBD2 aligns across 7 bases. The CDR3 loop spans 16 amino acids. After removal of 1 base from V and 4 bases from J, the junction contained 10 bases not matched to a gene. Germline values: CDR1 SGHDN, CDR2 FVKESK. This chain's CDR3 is CASSQVGGGRGYEQYF. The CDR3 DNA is TGTGCCAGCAGCCAAGTTGGTGGAGGGAGGGGATACGAGCAGTACTTC.

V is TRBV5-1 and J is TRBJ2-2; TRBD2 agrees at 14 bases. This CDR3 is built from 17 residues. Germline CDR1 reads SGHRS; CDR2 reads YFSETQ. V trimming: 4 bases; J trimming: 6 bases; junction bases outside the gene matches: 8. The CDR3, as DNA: TGCGCCAGCAGCAGACTAGCGGGAGGGCCCCAGGCCGGGGAGCTGTTTTTT. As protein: CASSRLAGGPQAGELFF. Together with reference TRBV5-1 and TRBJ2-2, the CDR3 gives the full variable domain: KAGVTQTPRYLIKTRGQQVTLSCSPISGHRSVSWYQQTPGQGLQFLFEYFSETQRNKGNFPGRFSGRQFSNSRSEMNVSTLELGDSALYLCASSRLAGGPQAGELFFGEGSRLTVL.

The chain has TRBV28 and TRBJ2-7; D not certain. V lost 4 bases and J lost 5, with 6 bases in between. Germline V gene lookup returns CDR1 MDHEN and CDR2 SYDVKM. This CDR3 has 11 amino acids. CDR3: CASSSLNEQYF. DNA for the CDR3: TGTGCCAGCAGTTCCCTAAACGAGCAGTACTTC.

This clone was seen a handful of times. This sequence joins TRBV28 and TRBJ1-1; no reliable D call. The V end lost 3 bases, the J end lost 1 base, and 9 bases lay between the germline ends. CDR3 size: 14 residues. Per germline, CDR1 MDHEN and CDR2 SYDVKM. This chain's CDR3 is CASSFQVTNTEAFF. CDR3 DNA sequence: TGTGCCAGCAGTTTCCAGGTAACGAACACTGAAGCTTTCTTT. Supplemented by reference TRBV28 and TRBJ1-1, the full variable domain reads DVKVTQSSRYLVKRTGEKVFLECVQDMDHENMFWYRQDPGLGLRLIYFSYDVKMKEKGDIPEGYSVSREKKERFSLILESASTNQTSMYLCASSFQVTNTEAFFGQGTRLTVV.

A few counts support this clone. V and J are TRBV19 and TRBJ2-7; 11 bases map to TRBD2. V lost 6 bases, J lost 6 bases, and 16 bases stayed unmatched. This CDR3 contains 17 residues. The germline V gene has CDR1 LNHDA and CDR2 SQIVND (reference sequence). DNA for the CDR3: TGTGCCAGTAGGCGAGCCGGGACTAGCGGCACCGGGGGCGAGCAGTACTTC. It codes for CASRRAGTSGTGGEQYF.

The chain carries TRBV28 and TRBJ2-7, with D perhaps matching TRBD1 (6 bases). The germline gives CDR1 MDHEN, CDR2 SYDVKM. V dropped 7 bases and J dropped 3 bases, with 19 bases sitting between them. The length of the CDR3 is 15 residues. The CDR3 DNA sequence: TGTGCCAGCACCATAGGACAGCAAGGCATCTACGAGCAGTACTTC. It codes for CASTIGQQGIYEQYF.

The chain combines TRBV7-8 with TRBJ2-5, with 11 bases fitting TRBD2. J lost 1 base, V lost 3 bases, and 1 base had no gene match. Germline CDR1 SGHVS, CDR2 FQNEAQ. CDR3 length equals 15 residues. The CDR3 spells CASSFSGGVQETQYF. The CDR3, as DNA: TGTGCCAGCAGCTTTAGCGGGGGGGTCCAAGAGACCCAGTACTTC.

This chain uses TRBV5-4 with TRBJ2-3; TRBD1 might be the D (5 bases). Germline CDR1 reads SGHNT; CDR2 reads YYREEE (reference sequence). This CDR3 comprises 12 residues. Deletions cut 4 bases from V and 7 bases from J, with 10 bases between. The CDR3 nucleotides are TGTGCCAGCAGCCAAACGGACAATACGCAGTATTTT. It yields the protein CASSQTDNTQYF. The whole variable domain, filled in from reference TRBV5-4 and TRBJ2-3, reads ETGVTQSPTHLIKTRGQQVTLRCSSQSGHNTVSWYQQALGQGPQFIFQYYREEENGRGNFPPRFSGLQFPNYSSELNVNALELDDSALYLCASSQTDNTQYFGPGTRLTVL.

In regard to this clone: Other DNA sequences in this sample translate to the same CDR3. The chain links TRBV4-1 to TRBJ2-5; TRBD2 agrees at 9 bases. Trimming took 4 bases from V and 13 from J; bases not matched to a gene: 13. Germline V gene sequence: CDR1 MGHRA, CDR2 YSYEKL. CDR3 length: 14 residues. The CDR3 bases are TGCGCCAGCAGCCCGGGATTAGCGGGAGATGCGAGGTACTTC. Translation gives CASSPGLAGDARYF.

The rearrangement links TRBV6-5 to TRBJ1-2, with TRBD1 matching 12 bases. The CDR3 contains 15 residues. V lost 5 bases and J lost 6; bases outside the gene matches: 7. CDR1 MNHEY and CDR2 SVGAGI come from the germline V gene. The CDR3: CASSTWDRGLDGYTF. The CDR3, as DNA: TGTGCCAGCAGTACCTGGGACAGGGGGCTCGATGGCTACACCTTC.

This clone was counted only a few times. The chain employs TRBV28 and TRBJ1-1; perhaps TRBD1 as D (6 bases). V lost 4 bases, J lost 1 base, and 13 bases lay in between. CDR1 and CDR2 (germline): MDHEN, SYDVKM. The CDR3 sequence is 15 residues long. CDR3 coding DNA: TGTGCCAGCAGTTCCTGGGGGCAGCCGAACACTGAAGCTTTCTTT. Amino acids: CASSSWGQPNTEAFF.

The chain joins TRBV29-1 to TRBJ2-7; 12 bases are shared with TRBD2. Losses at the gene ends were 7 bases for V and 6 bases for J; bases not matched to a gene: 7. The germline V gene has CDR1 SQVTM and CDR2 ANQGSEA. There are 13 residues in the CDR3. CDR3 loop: CSARTSGNGEQYF. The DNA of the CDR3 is TGCAGCGCCCGGACTAGCGGGAACGGCGAGCAGTACTTC.

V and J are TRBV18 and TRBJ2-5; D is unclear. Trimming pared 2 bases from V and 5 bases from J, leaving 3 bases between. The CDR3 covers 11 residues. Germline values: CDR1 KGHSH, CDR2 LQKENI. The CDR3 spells CASSPSETQYF. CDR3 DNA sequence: TGTGCCAGCTCACCATCGGAGACCCAGTACTTC.

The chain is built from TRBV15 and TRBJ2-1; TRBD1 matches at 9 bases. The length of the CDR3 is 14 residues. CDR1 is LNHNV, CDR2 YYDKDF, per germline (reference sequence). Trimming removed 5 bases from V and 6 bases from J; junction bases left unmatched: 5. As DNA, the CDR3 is TGTGCCACCAGCCGGGACAGGGTCTTCAATGAGCAGTTCTTC. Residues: CATSRDRVFNEQFF.

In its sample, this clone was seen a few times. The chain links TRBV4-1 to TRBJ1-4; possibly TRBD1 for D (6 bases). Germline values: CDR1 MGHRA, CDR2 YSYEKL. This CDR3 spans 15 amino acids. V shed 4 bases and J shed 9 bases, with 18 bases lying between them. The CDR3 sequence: CASSPQGGKDKKLFF. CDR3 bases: TGCGCCAGCAGCCCCCAAGGGGGGAAGGATAAAAAACTGTTTTTT.

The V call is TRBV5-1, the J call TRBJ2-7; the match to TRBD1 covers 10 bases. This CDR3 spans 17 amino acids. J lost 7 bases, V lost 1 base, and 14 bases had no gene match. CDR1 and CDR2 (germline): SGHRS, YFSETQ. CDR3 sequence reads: CASSLYVSGQGGSEQYF. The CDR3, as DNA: TGCGCCAGCAGCTTGTATGTCTCCGGACAGGGGGGCTCTGAGCAGTACTTC.

CDR3 sequence reads: CAIRGTGVDEQYF. CDR3 nucleotides: TGTGCCATCAGAGGGACAGGGGTGGACGAGCAGTACTTC. The chain is built from TRBV10-3 and TRBJ2-7, with 10 bases lining up with TRBD1. The CDR3 contains 13 residues. The germline CDR1 and CDR2 sequences are ENHRY and SYGVKD. V trimming: 6 bases; J trimming: 5 bases; junction bases outside the gene matches: 4.